This T cell receptor beta chain was sequenced in a study of T cell responses to AZD1222 COVID-19 vaccine. The protocol was immunoSEQ multiplex PCR, while the TCRdb copy is restricted to in-frame clones and leaves out a portion. Found here are 150,000 to 200,000 clones, 87% of them singletons; the top ten hold 2.5% to 3%. This clone was picked up a small number of times. Its antigen is as yet unknown. Study outcomes and limitations: Donors were mostly white British, more females; clonal diversity possibly underestimated. Reportedly, nearly half of unique spike TCRs recognized epitopes outside B.1.351/B.1.1.7 mutations. Spike-specific TCR breadth and depth were elevated following two AZD1222 doses.

Germline assignment: CDR1 SGHRS and CDR2 YFSETQ. Trimming shortened V by 2 bases and J by 7 bases, and 10 bases separated the two germline ends. The CDR3 loop spans 12 amino acids. V and J are TRBV5-1 and TRBJ2-7; maybe TRBD2 (6 bases). Sequences were derived from peripheral blood, sampled on day 0 of MenACWY control vaccination. This TCR was recovered from an adult in good health. CDR3 region: CASSLGTGEQYF. CDR3 sequence (DNA): TGCGCCAGCAGCTTAGGGACTGGGGAGCAGTACTTC.